The 6 T cell receptor beta chains given below trace back to one sample, sequenced in a study of CD8 T cells in ankylosing spondylitis. MiXCR, run by TCRdb on the 5' RACE reads, gives a single entry per CDR3 protein. The data contain 270,000 or so distinct CDR3 sequences, roughly 18% of them seen just once; the ten biggest clones take up approximately 32%. Sequencing input: blood, either unsorted or a sorted T cell fraction (not recorded which). These receptor sequences come from a male donor with ankylosing spondylitis or in good health (not recorded which).

In its sample, this clonotype was seen a few times. J is TRBJ2-1 and V is TRBV27; D is perhaps TRBD2 (5 bases). The CDR3 has 12 amino acids. Germline-derived CDR1 and CDR2 are MNHEY and SMNVEV (reference sequence). Trimming removed 6 bases from V and 4 bases from J, with 7 bases in between. The CDR3 DNA is TGTGCCAGCAGAACTAGTTACAATGAGCAGTTCTTC. Translating gives CASRTSYNEQFF.

The chain recombines TRBV2 with TRBJ2-1; TRBD2 matches 13 bases. The J segment lost 10 bases and the V segment lost 10 bases, leaving 10 bases of the junction unmatched. Germline V gene sequence: CDR1 SNHLY, CDR2 FYNNEI. The CDR3 runs 14 residues. CDR3 sequence: CATPGLAGMNEQFF. CDR3 bases: TGTGCCACGCCGGGACTAGCGGGAATGAACGAGCAGTTCTTC.

The genes are TRBV5-5 and TRBJ2-5; D is unclear. The germline CDR1 and CDR2 sequences are SGHKS and YYEKEE (reference sequence). This CDR3 has 14 residues. Trimming stripped 3 bases from V and 3 bases from J, with 12 bases between. The CDR3 region has the DNA TGTGCCAGCAGCTGGACGGGCGGCGAAGAGACCCAGTACTTC. This sequence encodes CASSWTGGEETQYF.

About this clonotype itself: A read error may be the cause here, since a much bigger clone is one base away. The gene calls are TRBV5-1 and TRBJ2-7; D is unclear. The CDR3 is made up of 12 amino acids. The germline V gene has CDR1 SGHRS and CDR2 YFSETQ. CDR3 DNA sequence: TGCGCCAGCAGCTCGGACGGCTACGCGCAGTACTTC. The encoded protein is CASSSDGYAQYF.

The chain uses TRBV5-6 and TRBJ2-5; possible D gene TRBD2, 7 bases. This CDR3 has 16 amino acids. V lost 0 bases to trimming and J lost 3 bases, with 15 bases between them. CDR1 SGHDT and CDR2 YYEEEE come from the germline V gene. The CDR3 is CASSLVRGGEEETQYF. As DNA, the CDR3 is TGTGCCAGCAGCTTGGTGAGGGGGGGGGAGGAAGAGACCCAGTACTTC.

This clonotype was observed a few times. The chain joins TRBV5-1 to TRBJ2-1; 12 nucleotides agree with TRBD2. The CDR3 is 16 residues long. Germline CDR1 and CDR2: SGHRS and YFSETQ. After removal of 6 bases from V and 3 bases from J, the junction contained 7 bases not matched to a gene. The CDR3 sequence: CASTGLAGGDYNEQFF. The CDR3 DNA follows: TGCGCCAGCACGGGACTAGCGGGCGGGGACTACAATGAGCAGTTCTTC.